One and the same sample provided the 21 T cell receptor beta chains below, sequenced in a study of T cell repertoires in aging, cancer and after chemotherapy. Amplification of TCR beta used genomic DNA extracted from peripheral blood. Multiplex touch-down PCR with TRB-A/B primers amplified rearranged V-D-J TRB sequences. TCRdb independently ran MiXCR on the multiplex PCR reads; one entry per CDR3 protein. The profile covers some 2,600 distinct CDR3 sequences, with roughly 50% appearing a single time and around 69% taken by the ten largest. Sequenced material: blood. Receptors originate from a human donor with a blood cancer.

This chain links TRBV10-3 with TRBJ2-3, with 12 positions matching TRBD2. Germline CDR1 reads ENHRY; CDR2 reads SYGVKD. The CDR3 loop spans 15 amino acids. The ends lost 2 bases at V and 6 bases at J; junction bases unmatched: 3. CDR3 DNA sequence: TGTGCCATCAGTGAGCTAGCGGGGGGGCTTGATACGCAGTATTTT. Its translation is CAISELAGGLDTQYF.

The V call is TRBV5-4, the J call TRBJ1-1; 11 bases match TRBD1. Germline loops: CDR1 SGHNT, CDR2 YYREEE (reference sequence). The CDR3 is 14 residues long. V was pared by 2 bases and J by 5 bases, with 2 bases of the junction left unmatched. The CDR3 DNA sequence: TGTGCCAGCAGCTTCGGGACAGGGGGAACTGAAGCTTTCTTT. This gives the protein CASSFGTGGTEAFF.

A few counts support this clonotype. The gene calls are TRBV18 and TRBJ1-2; D not certain. The germline V and J ends were trimmed by 3 bases and 4 bases, with 9 bases remaining between them. The CDR3 runs to 13 residues. The germline CDR1 and CDR2 sequences are KGHSH and LQKENI. In DNA form, the CDR3 reads TGTGCCAGCTCACCCGAGGGTCGCTATGGCTACACCTTC. Its protein product is CASSPEGRYGYTF.

This rearrangement joins TRBV2 to TRBJ1-2; possible D gene TRBD1, 5 bases. V was trimmed by 10 bases and J by 2 bases, leaving 14 bases between them. This CDR3 spans 13 amino acids. Germline CDR1 SNHLY, CDR2 FYNNEI. CDR3 residues: CANLDSGNYGYTF. CDR3 nucleotide sequence: TGTGCCAACTTAGACAGCGGGAACTATGGCTACACCTTC.

The chain joins TRBV6-5 to TRBJ1-2, with 9 bases that match TRBD1. Germline V lookup: CDR1 MNHEY, CDR2 SVGAGI. Trimming cost V 6 bases and J 3 bases; bases outside gene matches: 5. The length of the CDR3 is 14 residues. CDR3 bases: TGTGCCAGCAGGGACGGACAGGGGCACTATGGCTACACCTTC. Amino acids: CASRDGQGHYGYTF.

The V call is TRBV5-6, the J call TRBJ2-6; 8 bases align to TRBD1. V lost 5 bases, J lost 2 bases, and 3 bases stayed unmatched. CDR3 length: 15 residues. CDR1 SGHDT and CDR2 YYEEEE come from the germline V gene. CDR3 sequence reads: CASRRQGTGANVLTF. The DNA for the CDR3 is TGTGCCAGCAGACGACAGGGGACTGGGGCCAACGTCCTGACTTTC.

The V and J genes are TRBV6-5 and TRBJ2-1, with 10 bases matching TRBD1. The CDR3 extends over 15 amino acids. The V gene's germline CDR1 is MNHEY and CDR2 SVGAGI. V lost 6 bases, J lost 5 bases, and 7 bases stayed unmatched. The CDR3 here is CASSLGQGFNNEQFF. The CDR3 region has the DNA TGTGCCAGCAGCTTGGGACAGGGGTTTAACAATGAGCAGTTCTTC.

This clonotype was found a few times. The V gene is TRBV6-1, the J gene TRBJ1-1, with 7 bases identical to TRBD1. V shed 4 bases and J 11 bases; nucleotides not matched to a gene: 13. The CDR3 is made up of 14 amino acids. The germline V gene has CDR1 MNHNS and CDR2 SASEGT. The CDR3 sequence is CASSAKTGQIEAFF. DNA for the CDR3: TGTGCCAGCAGTGCCAAGACAGGGCAGATCGAGGCTTTCTTT.

V gene TRBV19 combines with J gene TRBJ2-7; 8 bases are shared with TRBD2. This CDR3 comprises 15 residues. Germline V gene sequence: CDR1 LNHDA, CDR2 SQIVND (reference sequence). The ends lost 3 bases at V and 2 bases at J; junction bases unmatched: 6. The CDR3 region has the DNA TGTGCCAGTAGTATTTCAGCGGGGGATACCTACGAGCAGTACTTC. It yields the protein CASSISAGDTYEQYF.

This sequence joins TRBV29-1 and TRBJ1-2; a possible D gene is TRBD1 (5 bases). Germline-derived CDR1 and CDR2 are SQVTM and ANQGSEA. The germline V and J ends were trimmed by 7 bases and 2 bases, with 14 bases remaining between them. The CDR3 spans 13 residues. The CDR3 bases are TGCAGCGCTACTTCAGGGACCAACTATGGCTACACCTTC. Translating gives CSATSGTNYGYTF.

This chain joins TRBV20-1 and TRBJ1-1, with 9 nucleotides matching TRBD1. J lost 10 bases, V lost 6 bases, and 6 bases had no gene match. Germline CDR1 DFQATT, CDR2 SNEGSKA (reference sequence). CDR3 size: 11 residues. CDR3: CSATDRGAAFF. Written as DNA, the CDR3 is TGCAGTGCAACAGACAGGGGGGCAGCTTTCTTT.

By share, this clonotype ranks as medium-sized. This sequence joins TRBV29-1 and TRBJ2-5; D gene ambiguous. V gave up 4 bases and J gave up 4 bases, with 7 bases separating them. The germline V gene has CDR1 SQVTM and CDR2 ANQGSEA. The CDR3 runs 11 residues. For the CDR3, the DNA is TGCAGCGTTGTAGGCGCAGAGACCCAGTACTTC. Translation gives CSVVGAETQYF.

The chain joins TRBV5-1 to TRBJ1-1; 7 nucleotides align to TRBD1. Unmatched junction bases numbered 9, after V lost 0 bases and J lost 4 bases. This CDR3 has 16 residues. Looked up from germline, CDR1 is SGHRS and CDR2 is YFSETQ. For the CDR3, the DNA is TGCGCCAGCAGCTTGGCCGTGATAGGGGGCGGCACTGAAGCTTTCTTT. Amino acids: CASSLAVIGGGTEAFF.

The genes are TRBV5-6 and TRBJ1-6; 7 positions match TRBD1. This CDR3 has 16 amino acids. Germline CDR1 is SGHDT and CDR2 is YYEEEE. V lost 4 bases to trimming and J lost 14 bases; unmatched junction nucleotides: 18. The CDR3 nucleotides read TGTGCCAGCAGCCTACAGGCAGGGGGACACCGTTGGGCCCTCCACTTT. Residues: CASSLQAGGHRWALHF.

The DNA for the CDR3 is TGTGCCAGCAGCCCCCCGGCGGGAGGGGTTAACACTGAAGCTTTCTTT. Translation: CASSPPAGGVNTEAFF. J is TRBJ1-1 and V is TRBV5-6; possible D gene TRBD1, 5 bases. The CDR3 is 16 amino acids. Trimming took off 4 bases at V and 2 bases at J, with 18 bases between the two ends. In germline, CDR1 is SGHDT, CDR2 YYEEEE. Looking up the rest from reference TRBV5-6 and TRBJ1-1 gives the full variable domain: DAGVTQSPTHLIKTRGQQVTLRCSPKSGHDTVSWYQQALGQGPQFIFQYYEEEERQRGNFPDRFSGHQFPNYSSELNVNALLLGDSALYLCASSPPAGGVNTEAFFGQGTRLTVV.

The chain is built from TRBV6-5 and TRBJ1-6; no clear D. The CDR3 totals 16 residues. Germline-derived CDR1 and CDR2 are MNHEY and SVGAGI. The germline V and J ends were trimmed by 2 bases and 6 bases, with 14 bases remaining between them. The CDR3 DNA reads as TGTGCCAGCAGTTACCGCCTCAACTTACTTAATTCACCCCTCCACTTT. Its translation: CASSYRLNLLNSPLHF.

In its sample, this clonotype was seen a few times. The chain uses TRBV6-5 and TRBJ2-2; D uncertain. CDR3 length: 13 residues. In germline, CDR1 is MNHEY, CDR2 SVGAGI. V was cut by 6 bases and J by 6 bases, with 11 bases left in between. The CDR3 region has the DNA TGTGCCAGCAGCCTCGAGAGAGCCGGGGAGCTGTTTTTT. Translation gives CASSLERAGELFF.

V gene TRBV20-1 combines with J gene TRBJ2-3, with D unclear. The CDR3 has 13 residues. Between the trimmed V and J ends, which lost 1 base and 2 bases, there was a span of 7 bases. Germline-derived CDR1 and CDR2 are DFQATT and SNEGSKA (reference sequence). The CDR3: CSARGQNTDTQYF. CDR3 nucleotides: TGCAGTGCTAGAGGTCAGAACACAGATACGCAGTATTTT.

About this clonotype: One end of the junction fails to match germline, which may point to a read error. The CDR3 sequence: CASSGPGLFIF. The CDR3 bases are TGTGCCAGCAGCGGTCCAGGGTTGTTTATATTC. V usage is TRBV27 and J usage is TRBJ2-5, with D possibly TRBD1 on 5 matching bases. Germline CDR1 reads MNHEY; CDR2 reads SMNVEV (reference sequence). The CDR3 runs to 11 residues.

The chain uses TRBV5-6 and TRBJ2-7; TRBD2 is a possible D gene (5 bases). V lost 7 bases and J 6 bases, leaving 20 bases between the germline ends. The V gene's germline CDR1 is SGHDT and CDR2 YYEEEE. The CDR3 spans 14 residues. The CDR3: CASGERRIRAEQYF. CDR3 coding DNA: TGTGCCAGCGGGGAGCGGAGGATACGGGCCGAGCAGTACTTC.

V gene TRBV5-6 combines with J gene TRBJ2-2; TRBD2 is a possible D gene (7 bases). Looked up from germline, CDR1 is SGHDT and CDR2 is YYEEEE. The CDR3 sequence is 16 residues long. V lost 0 bases and J 7 bases, leaving 16 bases between the germline ends. CDR3 in amino acids: CASSLAPGGRFGELFF. The CDR3 DNA reads TGTGCCAGCAGCTTGGCCCCCGGGGGGCGCTTCGGGGAGCTGTTTTTT.